The 25 T cell receptor beta chains reported below all come from one sample, sequenced in a study of early stage breast cancer tumors. The assay was immunoSEQ multiplex PCR, and TCRdb's table has in-frame clones only and misses some. The sample lists more than 55,000 clones, 60% to 85% occurring once. The source material was blood. The source of these receptors is a person in their thirties with breast cancer.

The genes are TRBV30 and TRBJ2-1, with 9 bases lining up with TRBD2. This CDR3 spans 15 amino acids. Germline CDR1 and CDR2: GTSNPN and SVGIG (reference sequence). V lost 3 bases and J lost 2; bases outside the gene matches: 5. CDR3 bases: TGTGCCTGGAGCCCAGCGGGAGGCCCCTACAATGAGCAGTTCTTC. Translating gives CAWSPAGGPYNEQFF. The full variable domain, its missing parts supplied by reference TRBV30 and TRBJ2-1, is SQTIHQWPATLVQPVGSPLSLECTVEGTSNPNLYWYRQAAGRGLQLLFYSVGIGQISSEVPQNLSASRPQDRQFILSSKKLLLSDSGFYLCAWSPAGGPYNEQFFGPGTRLTVL.

This chain joins TRBV10-2 and TRBJ2-7, with 7 bases matching TRBD2. CDR1 is WSHSY and CDR2 is SAAADI in the germline V gene. The CDR3 is made up of 15 amino acids. The V gene end was trimmed by 6 bases and the J gene end by 0 bases; junction bases not matched to a gene: 8. DNA for the CDR3: TGCGCCAGCAGCCACCTAGCGGTTAGCTCCTACGAGCAGTACTTC. Translated: CASSHLAVSSYEQYF.

This sequence joins TRBV29-1 and TRBJ2-5; TRBD2 aligns across 7 bases. V lost 7 bases, J lost 4 bases, and 15 bases stayed unmatched. Germline lookup yields CDR1 SQVTM and CDR2 ANQGSEA. This CDR3 contains 15 residues. In DNA form, the CDR3 reads TGCAGCGCCGTCCGGGATACTAGCGTAGTAGAGACCCAGTACTTC. As protein: CSAVRDTSVVETQYF. Supplemented by reference TRBV29-1 and TRBJ2-5, the full variable domain reads SAVISQKPSRDICQRGTSLTIQCQVDSQVTMMFWYRQQPGQSLTLIATANQGSEATYESGFVIDKFPISRPNLTFSTLTVSNMSPEDSSIYLCSAVRDTSVVETQYFGPGTRLLVL.

The J gene is TRBJ2-3, the V gene TRBV29-1; 12 nucleotides agree with TRBD2. The J segment lost 7 bases and the V segment lost 6 bases, leaving 5 bases of the junction unmatched. Germline loops: CDR1 SQVTM, CDR2 ANQGSEA. CDR3 length equals 13 residues. This CDR3 is CSVILAGGNTQYF. The CDR3 nucleotides read TGCAGCGTCATACTAGCGGGAGGAAATACGCAGTATTTT.

The chain joins TRBV19 to TRBJ1-2; the match to TRBD1 covers 8 bases. The CDR3 spans 13 residues. With V trimmed by 6 bases and J by 7 bases, 7 bases remained unmatched. In germline, CDR1 is LNHDA, CDR2 SQIVND (reference sequence). CDR3 protein: CASRTTGEGGYTF. DNA for the CDR3: TGTGCCAGTAGGACGACAGGGGAAGGTGGCTACACCTTC.

The J gene is TRBJ2-3, the V gene TRBV7-9, with no clear D. Germline CDR1 and CDR2: SEHNR and FQNEAQ (reference sequence). The length of the CDR3 is 14 residues. The V gene lost 5 bases and the J gene lost 2 bases, with 11 bases spanning the gap. The DNA of the CDR3 is TGTGCCAGCAGCCTATCCGGATCCACAGATACGCAGTATTTT. Translating it yields CASSLSGSTDTQYF.

This chain joins TRBV5-6 and TRBJ2-7, with 7 bases matching TRBD2. Germline values: CDR1 SGHDT, CDR2 YYEEEE. V was clipped by 4 bases and J by 4 bases; unmatched bases: 8. The CDR3 consists of 14 residues. The CDR3 loop is CASSRGAGLYEQYF. In nucleotides, the CDR3 is TGTGCCAGCAGCCGCGGAGCGGGGCTATACGAGCAGTACTTC.

This chain connects TRBV5-4 to TRBJ2-1, with 9 bases identical to TRBD2. This CDR3 has 15 amino acids. CDR1 SGHNT and CDR2 YYREEE come from the germline V gene (reference sequence). With V trimmed by 4 bases and J by 6 bases, 8 bases remained unmatched. This CDR3 is CASSRAGTSINEQFF. CDR3 DNA: TGTGCCAGCAGCCGCGCCGGGACTAGCATCAATGAGCAGTTCTTC.

The J gene is TRBJ1-5, the V gene TRBV30; D call uncertain. The germline V gene has CDR1 GTSNPN and CDR2 SVGIG (reference sequence). V was clipped by 1 base and J by 3 bases, with 4 bases between them. The CDR3 runs 12 residues. The CDR3 region is CAWSGTNQPQHF. Here the CDR3 DNA reads TGTGCCTGGAGTGGGACCAATCAGCCCCAGCATTTT.

The chain recombines TRBV14 with TRBJ1-2; 7 positions agree with TRBD1. This CDR3 has 13 amino acids. Trimming removed 4 bases from V and 4 bases from J; junction bases left unmatched: 3. CDR1 is SGHDN, CDR2 FVKESK, per germline. DNA for the CDR3: TGTGCCAGCAGCCGGGACAGTACCTATGGCTACACCTTC. Its protein product is CASSRDSTYGYTF.

The chain is built from TRBV5-6 and TRBJ1-1; 7 bases match TRBD1. Germline assignment: CDR1 SGHDT and CDR2 YYEEEE. The V gene end was trimmed by 4 bases and the J gene end by 10 bases; junction bases not matched to a gene: 7. The CDR3 has 12 amino acids. This CDR3 is CASSPTGSVAFF. The CDR3 DNA reads TGTGCCAGCAGCCCGACAGGGAGTGTAGCTTTCTTT.

The V gene is TRBV5-5, the J gene TRBJ2-7; tentatively, D is TRBD2 (6 bases). V lost 0 bases and J 0 bases, leaving 13 bases between the germline ends. The CDR3 is made up of 16 amino acids. The germline V gene has CDR1 SGHKS and CDR2 YYEKEE (reference sequence). CDR3 residues: CASSLGPASDSYEQYF. The CDR3 coding sequence is TGTGCCAGCAGCTTGGGTCCAGCTAGCGACTCCTACGAGCAGTACTTC.

This chain links TRBV1 with TRBJ2-7; the table's D gene call, TRBD2, was not cross checked with the DNA. TRBV1 is described as a pseudogene. This CDR3 region has 15 residues. CDR3 residues: CTSSRGEQPGPEQYF. The CDR3 nucleotides are TGCACCAGCAGCCGCGGGGAACAGCCAGGTCCCGAGCAGTACTTC.

The rearrangement links TRBV19 to TRBJ2-7; D not resolved. CDR3 length equals 14 residues. The V end lost 1 base, the J end lost 1 base, and 8 bases lay between the germline ends. Germline loops: CDR1 LNHDA, CDR2 SQIVND (reference sequence). DNA for the CDR3: TGTGCCAGTAGTATAGCAAGCAGGTCCTACGAGCAGTACTTC. It translates to CASSIASRSYEQYF. The whole variable domain, filled in from reference TRBV19 and TRBJ2-7, reads DGGITQSPKYLFRKEGQNVTLSCEQNLNHDAMYWYRQDPGQGLRLIYYSQIVNDFQKGDIAEGYSVSREKKESFPLTVTSAQKNPTAFYLCASSIASRSYEQYFGPGTRLTVT.

The rearrangement joins TRBV4-3 to TRBJ2-6; no reliable D call. The CDR3 runs 16 residues. Trimming pared 2 bases from V and 0 bases from J, leaving 8 bases between. CDR1 and CDR2 from the germline V gene are LGHNA and YSLEER. The chain's CDR3 is CASSQPGASGANVLTF. Written as DNA, the CDR3 is TGCGCCAGCAGCCAACCGGGTGCCTCTGGGGCCAACGTCCTGACTTTC.

The CDR3 coding sequence is TGTGCCAGCCGATGGACCGTGAACACTGAAGCTTTCTTT. Its protein is CASRWTVNTEAFF. The J gene is TRBJ1-1, the V gene TRBV6-4; no firm D call. The CDR3 is made up of 13 amino acids. The V end was cut by 8 bases, the J end by 0 bases, with 10 bases between. Germline-derived CDR1 and CDR2 are MRHNA and SNTAGT.

The chain recombines TRBV18 with TRBJ1-2, with 7 nucleotides matching TRBD1. The CDR3 loop spans 13 amino acids. Germline loops: CDR1 KGHSH, CDR2 LQKENI. The trim removed 6 bases at V and 5 bases at J, leaving 6 bases unmatched. CDR3 sequence reads: CASSLGQQYGYTF. For the CDR3, the DNA is TGTGCCAGCTCGCTGGGACAGCAGTATGGCTACACCTTC.

The J gene is TRBJ2-7, the V gene TRBV4-3; a weak D match, TRBD2 (6 bases). This CDR3 region has 16 residues. Trimming took off 0 bases at V and 7 bases at J, with 19 bases between the two ends. Per the germline V gene, CDR1 is LGHNA and CDR2 is YSLEER. The CDR3 here is CASSQDRASMEGEQYF. The CDR3 region has the DNA TGCGCCAGCAGCCAAGATAGGGCTTCCATGGAGGGTGAGCAGTACTTC.

This chain joins TRBV6-6 and TRBJ1-5, with a possible D match to TRBD1 (6 bases). V was shortened by 4 bases and J by 4 bases, with 14 bases between the two germline ends. This CDR3 has 15 residues. Germline V gives CDR1 MNHNY, CDR2 SVGAGI (reference sequence). Here the CDR3 reads CASSSQTGRNQPQHF. The CDR3 DNA follows: TGTGCCAGCAGTTCCCAGACAGGTCGTAATCAGCCCCAGCATTTT.

The count of this clone is one. The V gene is TRBV4-2, the J gene TRBJ2-5; 15 bases fit TRBD2. The trim removed 4 bases at V and 2 bases at J, leaving 5 bases unmatched. The CDR3 contains 17 residues. CDR1 and CDR2 (germline): LGHNA, YNFKEQ. The CDR3 loop reads CASSPSGLAGGQETQYF. The CDR3 DNA reads TGTGCCAGCAGCCCCTCGGGACTAGCGGGAGGACAAGAGACCCAGTACTTC.

The V call is TRBV9, the J call TRBJ1-2; D is undetermined. The CDR3 has 16 amino acids. Trimming pared 1 base from V and 4 bases from J, leaving 17 bases between. Germline CDR1 reads SGDLS; CDR2 reads YYNGEE. DNA of the CDR3: TGTGCCAGCAGCGTAACAACAGCCTCCACCCTCTATGGCTACACCTTC. Its protein product is CASSVTTASTLYGYTF.

The chain has TRBV5-1 and TRBJ2-7; tentatively, D is TRBD1 or TRBD2 (5 bases each). The CDR3 loop spans 15 amino acids. Germline V gene data show CDR1 as SGHRS and CDR2 as YFSETQ. Between the trimmed V and J ends, which lost 4 bases and 2 bases, there was a span of 16 bases. CDR3 sequence reads: CASSPEGEPTYEQYF. The CDR3 coding sequence is TGCGCCAGCAGCCCGGAAGGGGAGCCTACCTACGAGCAGTACTTC.

This chain's CDR3 is CASGGGPSGLSTDTQYF. As DNA, the CDR3 is TGTGCCAGCGGAGGGGGTCCGAGCGGACTTAGCACAGATACGCAGTATTTT. The chain couples TRBV9 to TRBJ2-3; D may correspond to TRBD1 or TRBD2 (6 bases each). Trimming cost V 7 bases and J 0 bases, with 21 bases left between them. The germline V gene has CDR1 SGDLS and CDR2 YYNGEE. The CDR3 spans 17 residues.

The chain recombines TRBV4-3 with TRBJ2-1; 8 bases align to TRBD2. V shed 0 bases, J shed 3 bases, and the junction held 7 bases outside the gene matches. Germline CDR1 is LGHNA and CDR2 is YSLEER. The CDR3 consists of 17 residues. This chain's CDR3 is CASSQDAGGGFYNEQFF. DNA for the CDR3: TGCGCCAGCAGCCAAGATGCCGGGGGGGGATTCTACAATGAGCAGTTCTTC.

The chain has TRBV19 and TRBJ2-7; 14 bases match TRBD2. Germline CDR1 is LNHDA and CDR2 is SQIVND (reference sequence). This CDR3 has 15 residues. J gave up 3 bases and V 6 bases, and 4 bases lay outside the gene matches. Written as DNA, the CDR3 is TGTGCCAGTAGAGCCGGGACTAGCGGGAGCTACGAGCAGTACTTC. As protein: CASRAGTSGSYEQYF.